The T cell receptor (beta chain) under discussion was sequenced for a study of T cell changes during pregnancy in multiple sclerosis. Some clones are missing from TCRdb's copy, which holds only in-frame ones; the method was immunoSEQ multiplex PCR. The sample contains about 59,000 clones, less than 95% of which appear only once. Sequencing used peripheral blood, obtained in the third trimester of pregnancy. The TCR sequence derives from a female donor in good health, enrolled as a control in a pregnancy study.

CDR3 in DNA: TGTGCCAGCAGCCCAGAATTTAGCAAACACTACGAGCAGTACTTC. Translation: CASSPEFSKHYEQYF. The J gene is TRBJ2-7, the V gene TRBV7-2; D not resolved. CDR1 and CDR2 from the germline V gene are SGHTA and FQGNSA. V lost 5 bases and J lost 3, with 17 bases in between. This CDR3 is 15 amino acids long. The entire variable domain, with the rest obtained from reference TRBV7-2 and TRBJ2-7, is as follows: GAGVSQSPSNKVTEKGKDVELRCDPISGHTALYWYRQSLGQGLEFLIYFQGNSAPDKSGLPSDRFSAERTGGSVSTLTIQRTQQEDSAVYLCASSPEFSKHYEQYFGPGTRLTVT.